This T cell receptor beta chain was retrieved from a study of T cell changes during pregnancy in multiple sclerosis. Assay: immunoSEQ multiplex PCR; the TCRdb copy retains only in-frame clones and omits some. The sample lists tens of thousands of clones, about 92% seen once, with 0.7% to 1% in the top ten. The CDR3 is 16 amino acids. The germline gives CDR1 MDHEN, CDR2 SYDVKM. Trimming at V came to 5 bases and at J to 6 bases, leaving 13 bases not matched to a gene. This clone was counted once. V and J are TRBV28 and TRBJ2-1; 7 bases align to TRBD2. This material consisted of CD4+ T cells from peripheral blood mononuclear cells, taken in the second trimester of pregnancy. The TCR was taken from a female donor in good health, enrolled as a control in a pregnancy study. The CDR3 loop is CASSPTWRGTLNEQFF. Here the CDR3 DNA reads TGTGCCAGCAGTCCGACTTGGCGGGGGACGCTCAATGAGCAGTTCTTC. The full variable domain, completed using reference TRBV28 and TRBJ2-1, is DVKVTQSSRYLVKRTGEKVFLECVQDMDHENMFWYRQDPGLGLRLIYFSYDVKMKEKGDIPEGYSVSREKKERFSLILESASTNQTSMYLCASSPTWRGTLNEQFFGPGTRLTVL.